This T cell receptor (beta chain) was found in a study of blood T cell repertoires in COVID-19. As for the study in general: Samples came from the United States, Italy and Spain, spanning acute and convalescent COVID-19. PBMCs, B-cell-depleted T cells, or T cells were the source of the cDNA or gDNA that made up the material.

The CDR3 covers 13 residues. From germline, CDR1 is MNHEY and CDR2 SMNVEV (reference sequence). The germline V and J ends were trimmed by 7 bases and 8 bases, with 12 bases remaining between them. Study processing details: Estimation of nucleated cell counts was performed using reference gene primer amplification. Produced via immunoSEQ multiplex PCR; TCRdb's table is partial and in-frame only. The V and J calls and clone size are taken from that table; D and trimming were inferred from the DNA. The sample has about 190,000 clones, roughly nine tenths seen once. The sequenced sample consisted of peripheral blood. The J gene is TRBJ1-6, the V gene TRBV27; perhaps TRBD1 as D (5 bases). This TCR derives from a man between 35 and 55 years old with acute or convalescent COVID-19. The CDR3 here is CASKPRADSPLHF. The CDR3 nucleotides read TGTGCCAGCAAGCCCAGGGCGGATTCACCCCTCCACTTT.